These 23 T cell receptor beta chains originate from one sample sequenced in a study of T cell responses to AZD1222 COVID-19 vaccine. Some clones are missing from TCRdb's copy, which holds only in-frame ones; the method was immunoSEQ multiplex PCR. Among 93,000 or so clones listed, about nine tenths were seen once. Sequencing used peripheral blood, obtained on day 0 of AZD1222 vaccination. These receptors came from an adult in good health.

The chain links TRBV2 to TRBJ1-6, with D perhaps matching TRBD1 (6 bases). Germline V lookup: CDR1 SNHLY, CDR2 FYNNEI. The CDR3 is 13 amino acids. The germline V and J ends were trimmed by 8 bases and 7 bases, with 12 bases remaining between them. CDR3 coding DNA: TGTGCCAGCGACCGGACAGAGAATTCACCCCTCCACTTT. It yields the protein CASDRTENSPLHF.

The rearrangement uses TRBV27 and TRBJ1-3, with 7 bases matching TRBD1. Trimming cost V 6 bases and J 0 bases; bases outside gene matches: 5. The CDR3 contains 15 residues. Germline V gene sequence: CDR1 MNHEY, CDR2 SMNVEV (reference sequence). The CDR3 here is CASSADRTSGNTIYF. Written as DNA, the CDR3 is TGTGCCAGCAGCGCGGACAGGACCTCTGGAAACACCATATATTTT.

The gene calls are TRBV18 and TRBJ2-5; no clear D. V dropped 5 bases and J dropped 2 bases, with 3 bases sitting between them. Per the germline V gene, CDR1 is KGHSH and CDR2 is LQKENI. The CDR3 sequence is 11 residues long. This CDR3 reads CASSEQETQYF. Here the CDR3 DNA reads TGTGCCAGCTCAGAACAAGAGACCCAGTACTTC.

The chain links TRBV9 to TRBJ2-3, with TRBD1 as a possible D gene (5 bases). CDR1 SGDLS and CDR2 YYNGEE come from the germline V gene. The CDR3 runs to 13 residues. Trimming removed 3 bases from V and 5 bases from J, with 10 bases in between. This CDR3 is CASSATQGDTQYF. CDR3 nucleotide sequence: TGTGCCAGCAGCGCGACTCAGGGAGATACGCAGTATTTT.

The chain carries TRBV5-4 and TRBJ2-3, with D possibly TRBD1 on 5 matching bases. This CDR3 is built from 14 residues. Per germline, CDR1 SGHNT and CDR2 YYREEE (reference sequence). V was pared by 0 bases and J by 2 bases, with 7 bases between. In nucleotides, the CDR3 is TGTGCCAGCAGCTTGGTGGACATCACAGATACGCAGTATTTT. Its protein product is CASSLVDITDTQYF. Variable domain in full (rest from reference TRBV5-4 and TRBJ2-3): ETGVTQSPTHLIKTRGQQVTLRCSSQSGHNTVSWYQQALGQGPQFIFQYYREEENGRGNFPPRFSGLQFPNYSSELNVNALELDDSALYLCASSLVDITDTQYFGPGTRLTVL.

The genes are TRBV29-1 and TRBJ2-7; 10 bases are a match to TRBD1. Germline-derived CDR1 and CDR2 are SQVTM and ANQGSEA. Trimming took 7 bases from V and 4 from J; bases not matched to a gene: 7. This CDR3 has 13 amino acids. CDR3 coding DNA: TGCAGCGGCACCGGGACAGGGGATTACGAGCAGTACTTC. This sequence encodes CSGTGTGDYEQYF.

The rearrangement links TRBV6-1 to TRBJ1-2, with 7 nucleotides matching TRBD1. The germline V gene has CDR1 MNHNS and CDR2 SASEGT. The CDR3 totals 14 residues. Unmatched junction bases numbered 9, after V lost 3 bases and J lost 8 bases. CDR3 protein: CASSETGYRRGYTF. The DNA for the CDR3 is TGTGCCAGCAGTGAGACAGGGTATCGAAGGGGCTACACCTTC.

The table lists this clone with a few counts. The gene calls are TRBV28 and TRBJ1-2; TRBD1 agrees at 9 bases. CDR3 length equals 17 residues. Germline CDR1 is MDHEN and CDR2 is SYDVKM. V shed 5 bases and J 2 bases; nucleotides not matched to a gene: 12. The CDR3 coding sequence is TGTGCCAGCAGTCCCTCGGGACAGGGAGTCGGGAACTATGGCTACACCTTC. It specifies CASSPSGQGVGNYGYTF.

This sequence joins TRBV20-1 and TRBJ2-7; perhaps TRBD2 as D (6 bases). Germline values: CDR1 DFQATT, CDR2 SNEGSKA (reference sequence). V was cut by 3 bases and J by 0 bases, with 12 bases left in between. This CDR3 region has 14 residues. The DNA of the CDR3 is TGCAGTGCTAGTGGGGACGGGAGCTCCTACGAGCAGTACTTC. Its translation: CSASGDGSSYEQYF.

J is TRBJ2-6 and V is TRBV12-3 or TRBV12-4; D unclear. The CDR3 runs 13 residues. V lost 4 bases and J 4 bases, leaving 5 bases between the germline ends. The chain's CDR3 is CASSYPGANVLTF. CDR3 DNA sequence: TGTGCCAGCAGTTACCCCGGGGCCAACGTCCTGACTTTC.

The genes are TRBV3-1 (or the pseudogene TRBV3-2) and TRBJ2-2; no clear D. The CDR3 loop spans 12 amino acids. The V end lost 1 base, the J end lost 7 bases, and 4 bases lay between the germline ends. The germline CDR1 and CDR2 sequences are LGHDT and YNNKEL (reference sequence). The CDR3 nucleotides are TGTGCCAGCAGCCAAGGTTTCGGGGAGCTGTTTTTT. Amino acid sequence: CASSQGFGELFF.

The V and J genes are TRBV9 and TRBJ1-3; the D gene is possibly TRBD1 (5 bases). This CDR3 spans 16 amino acids. Between the trimmed V and J ends, which lost 5 bases and 2 bases, there was a span of 17 bases. Germline loops: CDR1 SGDLS, CDR2 YYNGEE. CDR3 coding DNA: TGTGCCAGCAGTCCCGGGGGGAGAGGGCCTGGAAACACCATATATTTT. Translated: CASSPGGRGPGNTIYF. Full variable domain (remainder filled in from reference TRBV9 and TRBJ1-3): DSGVTQTPKHLITATGQRVTLRCSPRSGDLSVYWYQQSLDQGLQFLIQYYNGEERAKGNILERFSAQQFPDLHSELNLSSLELGDSALYFCASSPGGRGPGNTIYFGEGSWLTVV.

J is TRBJ2-7 and V is TRBV27; TRBD1 agrees at 9 bases. Unmatched junction bases numbered 3, after V lost 6 bases and J lost 3 bases. The germline V gene encodes CDR1 MNHEY and CDR2 SMNVEV (reference sequence). This CDR3 region has 13 residues. This chain's CDR3 is CASRRGQGYEQYF. CDR3 nucleotides: TGTGCCAGCAGAAGGGGACAGGGCTACGAGCAGTACTTC.

The chain links TRBV3-1 (or the pseudogene TRBV3-2) to TRBJ2-7; TRBD2 is a possible D gene (6 bases). This CDR3 is built from 14 residues. Germline V gene lookup returns CDR1 LGHDT and CDR2 YNNKEL (reference sequence). Trimming took off 1 base at V and 3 bases at J, with 10 bases between the two ends. CDR3 nucleotide sequence: TGTGCCAGCAGCCAAGTTTCGGGGGACTACGAGCAGTACTTC. Translated: CASSQVSGDYEQYF.

The gene calls are TRBV7-8 and TRBJ1-4; no firm D call. The CDR3 has 14 residues. Per the germline V gene, CDR1 is SGHVS and CDR2 is FQNEAQ. V was cut by 5 bases and J by 8 bases, with 15 bases left in between. The CDR3 DNA reads TGTGCCAGCAGCCTAGGCCGAATAGACGAAAAACTGTTTTTT. It translates to CASSLGRIDEKLFF.

V gene TRBV18 combines with J gene TRBJ2-7; 7 bases match TRBD1. The length of the CDR3 is 13 residues. The junction had 4 bases not matched to a gene; V was cut back by 6 bases and J by 2 bases. Germline V gene lookup returns CDR1 KGHSH and CDR2 LQKENI. Written as DNA, the CDR3 is TGTGCCAGCTCCCCGGGACAGACCTACGAGCAGTACTTC. Residues: CASSPGQTYEQYF. The whole variable domain, remainder taken from reference TRBV18 and TRBJ2-7, is NAGVMQNPRHLVRRRGQEARLRCSPMKGHSHVYWYRQLPEEGLKFMVYLQKENIIDESGMPKERFSAEFPKEGPSILRIQQVVRGDSAAYFCASSPGQTYEQYFGPGTRLTVT.

V and J are TRBV30 and TRBJ1-1, with 9 bases aligning to TRBD1. The CDR3 sequence is 18 residues long. The V and J ends lost 3 bases and 7 bases, in that order; junction bases with no gene match: 21. The germline V gene has CDR1 GTSNPN and CDR2 SVGIG (reference sequence). CDR3 amino acids: CAWRPGQGDIRRYREAFF. The DNA of the CDR3 is TGTGCCTGGAGACCGGGACAGGGCGACATCCGTCGATATCGTGAAGCTTTCTTT.

CDR3 loop: CASREGEKLFF. DNA for the CDR3: TGTGCCAGCAGGGAGGGTGAAAAACTGTTTTTT. V is TRBV28 and J is TRBJ1-4, with unresolved D. Germline V CDR1 and CDR2: MDHEN, SYDVKM. The CDR3 is made up of 11 amino acids. Trimming cost V 6 bases and J 7 bases, with 6 bases left between them. Drawing the rest from reference TRBV28 and TRBJ1-4, the complete variable domain is DVKVTQSSRYLVKRTGEKVFLECVQDMDHENMFWYRQDPGLGLRLIYFSYDVKMKEKGDIPEGYSVSREKKERFSLILESASTNQTSMYLCASREGEKLFFGSGTQLSVL.

V and J are TRBV28 and TRBJ1-5; D is undetermined. Deletions cut 5 bases from V and 4 bases from J, with 12 bases between. The CDR3 length is 14 residues. From germline, CDR1 is MDHEN and CDR2 SYDVKM. CDR3 amino acids: CASSPLAGNQPQHF. CDR3 sequence (DNA): TGTGCCAGCAGTCCCCTCGCCGGGAATCAGCCCCAGCATTTT.

The chain combines TRBV15 with TRBJ1-5; no firm D call. Germline-derived CDR1 and CDR2 are LNHNV and YYDKDF (reference sequence). The CDR3 length is 13 residues. V shed 0 bases and J shed 9 bases, with 9 bases lying between them. The CDR3 loop reads CATSRDKARPQHF. CDR3 coding DNA: TGTGCCACCAGCAGAGATAAAGCCCGGCCCCAGCATTTT.

CDR3 in amino acids: CASSIQSTNEKLFF. The CDR3 nucleotides are TGTGCCAGTAGTATTCAATCAACTAATGAAAAACTGTTTTTT. The gene calls are TRBV19 and TRBJ1-4; D call uncertain. Germline assignment: CDR1 LNHDA and CDR2 SQIVND (reference sequence). V was trimmed by 3 bases and J by 0 bases, leaving 5 bases between them. There are 14 residues in the CDR3.

The rearrangement uses TRBV5-1 and TRBJ1-1; 8 bases are a match to TRBD1. Germline CDR1 is SGHRS and CDR2 is YFSETQ. V dropped 5 bases and J dropped 0; count of bases not matched to a gene: 3. The CDR3 covers 14 residues. The CDR3 here is CASSWDRLNTEAFF. The DNA of the CDR3 is TGCGCCAGCAGTTGGGACAGGCTGAACACTGAAGCTTTCTTT.

V is TRBV19 and J is TRBJ1-2; possibly TRBD1 for D (6 bases). This CDR3 spans 15 amino acids. CDR1 and CDR2 (germline): LNHDA, SQIVND (reference sequence). The V end was cut by 3 bases, the J end by 2 bases, with 13 bases between. CDR3 DNA: TGTGCCAGTAGTATTTCAGGGGTCCCAAACTATGGCTACACCTTC. It is translated as CASSISGVPNYGYTF. Complete variable domain (other parts from reference TRBV19 and TRBJ1-2): DGGITQSPKYLFRKEGQNVTLSCEQNLNHDAMYWYRQDPGQGLRLIYYSQIVNDFQKGDIAEGYSVSREKKESFPLTVTSAQKNPTAFYLCASSISGVPNYGYTFGSGTRLTVV.